This passage covers 19 T cell receptor beta chains from one sample sequenced in a study of blood T cell repertoires in COVID-19. Measured with immunoSEQ multiplex PCR; TCRdb has only the in-frame clones, and not every one. The sample contains over 200,000 clones, about nine tenths of which appear only once. Sequenced sample: peripheral blood. Source of these receptors: a man aged 30-40 years with COVID-19, enrolled during active disease.

This chain connects TRBV6-1 to TRBJ2-1; TRBD1 matches 7 bases. This CDR3 region has 15 residues. V shed 3 bases, J shed 9 bases, and the junction held 11 bases outside the gene matches. Germline assignment: CDR1 MNHNS and CDR2 SASEGT. This CDR3 is CASSDRTGTLGEQFF. CDR3 sequence (DNA): TGTGCCAGCAGTGATCGGACAGGTACCCTGGGTGAGCAGTTCTTC.

The chain recombines TRBV28 with TRBJ2-1, with 9 bases matching TRBD1. CDR1 and CDR2 from the germline V gene are MDHEN and SYDVKM. The CDR3 has 11 residues. The trim removed 6 bases at V and 12 bases at J, leaving 3 bases unmatched. As DNA, the CDR3 is TGTGCCAGCAGGGACAGGGGAGGGCAGTTCTTC. This sequence encodes CASRDRGGQFF.

The rearrangement joins TRBV27 to TRBJ1-1; weak D call: TRBD1 (6 bases). Trimming removed 3 bases at V and 2 bases at J, with 10 bases between. Germline CDR1 reads MNHEY; CDR2 reads SMNVEV (reference sequence). The CDR3 length is 14 residues. CDR3 region: CASSLDSSNTEAFF. The CDR3 DNA reads TGTGCCAGCAGTTTGGACAGTTCTAACACTGAAGCTTTCTTT.

The genes are TRBV9 and TRBJ1-6, with 7 positions matching TRBD1. Germline V gene lookup returns CDR1 SGDLS and CDR2 YYNGEE. J was trimmed by 7 bases and V by 5 bases; bases with no gene match: 6. CDR3 length equals 14 residues. In DNA form, the CDR3 reads TGTGCCAGCAGTATTCAGGGGGGAAATTCACCCCTCCACTTT. This sequence encodes CASSIQGGNSPLHF.

The chain carries TRBV27 and TRBJ2-5; D not resolved. CDR1 and CDR2 (germline): MNHEY, SMNVEV (reference sequence). The V and J ends lost 5 bases and 0 bases respectively, with 13 bases between them. There are 15 residues in the CDR3. The CDR3 reads CASSAYLLYQETQYF. The CDR3 DNA reads TGTGCCAGCAGTGCCTACTTGTTGTACCAAGAGACCCAGTACTTC.

The J gene is TRBJ2-7, the V gene TRBV28, with 8 bases aligning to TRBD1. The germline V gene has CDR1 MDHEN and CDR2 SYDVKM. The CDR3 extends over 16 amino acids. After removal of 5 bases from V and 0 bases from J, the junction contained 9 bases not matched to a gene. CDR3 bases: TGTGCCAGCAGTGGCAGGGGGCAGGGGATCTCCTACGAGCAGTACTTC. Amino acids: CASSGRGQGISYEQYF.

V usage is TRBV19 and J usage is TRBJ2-3, with 7 positions matching TRBD2. In germline, CDR1 is LNHDA, CDR2 SQIVND (reference sequence). Unmatched junction bases numbered 7, after V lost 5 bases and J lost 2 bases. The CDR3 has 15 residues. CDR3 in DNA: TGTGCCAGTAGTGGGACTACAGCTGACACAGATACGCAGTATTTT. It codes for CASSGTTADTDTQYF.

V usage is TRBV28 and J usage is TRBJ1-4; a possible D gene is TRBD1 (5 bases). Germline V lookup: CDR1 MDHEN, CDR2 SYDVKM. V dropped 4 bases and J dropped 8 bases, with 17 bases sitting between them. This CDR3 has 15 amino acids. The CDR3 DNA is TGTGCCAGCAGTTCCCCAGGGTCTTTAGGGGAAAAACTGTTTTTT. Translation: CASSSPGSLGEKLFF.

The chain carries TRBV11-2 and TRBJ1-6; D may be TRBD1 (6 bases). The CDR3 consists of 15 residues. V lost 0 bases and J 10 bases, leaving 13 bases between the germline ends. Germline CDR1 is SGHAT and CDR2 is FQNNGV. The CDR3 region is CASSLEGGVWSPLHF. DNA of the CDR3: TGTGCCAGCAGCTTAGAAGGGGGAGTGTGGTCACCCCTCCACTTT. Full variable domain (remainder filled in from reference TRBV11-2 and TRBJ1-6): EAGVAQSPRYKIIEKRQSVAFWCNPISGHATLYWYQQILGQGPKLLIQFQNNGVVDDSQLPKDRFSAERLKGVDSTLKIQPAKLEDSAVYLCASSLEGGVWSPLHFGNGTRLTVT.

As concerns this clone: One end of the junction does not line up with germline, which may come from a read error. V and J are TRBV2 and TRBJ1-2; the D gene is possibly TRBD1 (5 bases). CDR1 and CDR2 from the germline V gene are SNHLY and FYNNEI. This CDR3 spans 11 amino acids. The CDR3 reads CASSWGRACAF. DNA for the CDR3: TGTGCCAGCAGTTGGGGGAGGGCCTGCGCCTTC. The full variable domain, in which reference TRBV2 and TRBJ1-2 provide the parts outside the CDR3, is EPEVTQTPSHQVTQMGQEVILRCVPISNHLYFYWYRQILGQKVEFLVSFYNNEISEKSEIFDDQFSVERPDGSNFTLKIRSTKLEDSAMYFCASSWGRACAFGSGTRLTVV.

The chain recombines TRBV9 with TRBJ2-5; 10 bases agree with TRBD1. This CDR3 is 15 amino acids long. CDR1 and CDR2 (germline): SGDLS, YYNGEE. V lost 0 bases, J lost 5 bases, and 4 bases stayed unmatched. CDR3 nucleotide sequence: TGTGCCAGCAGCGTAGGGACAGGGGGAGTTGAGACCCAGTACTTC. Translation: CASSVGTGGVETQYF.

J is TRBJ2-7 and V is TRBV23-1; 7 bases are shared with TRBD2. TRBV23-1 is identified as an open reading frame with a role that is uncertain. J was trimmed by 3 bases and V by 8 bases; bases with no gene match: 22. The CDR3 extends over 18 amino acids. The CDR3 DNA sequence: TGCGCCAGCCTCCCGGTGGGTGGCGGGAGTGGTCCCCGCTACGAGCAGTACTTC. Encoded protein: CASLPVGGGSGPRYEQYF.

About this clone itself: Other DNA sequences of this sample code for an identical CDR3. CDR3: CASSIRGTEAFF. The CDR3 DNA reads as TGTGCCAGTAGTATTCGGGGTACTGAAGCTTTCTTT. This chain links TRBV19 with TRBJ1-1; D is unresolved. Deletions cut 3 bases from V and 5 bases from J, with 7 bases between. CDR1 and CDR2 from the germline V gene are LNHDA and SQIVND (reference sequence). The length of the CDR3 is 12 residues.

The chain combines TRBV13 with TRBJ2-5; the match to TRBD2 covers 9 bases. CDR3 length equals 17 residues. J was trimmed by 4 bases and V by 4 bases; bases with no gene match: 13. Looked up from germline, CDR1 is PRHDT and CDR2 is FYEKMQ (reference sequence). CDR3 loop: CASSSPYIAGEGETQYF. The CDR3 DNA reads as TGTGCCAGCAGCTCCCCTTACATAGCGGGAGAGGGAGAGACCCAGTACTTC.

The CDR3 nucleotides read TGTGCCAGCTCACCAAATTCTGGGACAGGGGGGACTGAAGCTTTCTTT. Protein: CASSPNSGTGGTEAFF. The V call is TRBV18, the J call TRBJ1-1, with 11 nucleotides matching TRBD1. The CDR3 covers 16 residues. The V gene's germline CDR1 is KGHSH and CDR2 LQKENI. Losses at the gene ends were 2 bases for V and 5 bases for J; bases not matched to a gene: 7.

For the CDR3, the DNA is TGTGCCAGCAGCTTAGATTCCGGGGCCGGGGAGCTGTTTTTT. It specifies CASSLDSGAGELFF. This chain connects TRBV11-3 to TRBJ2-2; D is possibly TRBD2 (5 bases). CDR3 size: 14 residues. V lost 0 bases and J 6 bases, leaving 8 bases between the germline ends. Germline assignment: CDR1 SGHNT and CDR2 YENEEA. Full variable domain (rest looked up from reference TRBV11-3 and TRBJ2-2): EAGVVQSPRYKIIEKKQPVAFWCNPISGHNTLYWYLQNLGQGPELLIRYENEEAVDDSQLPKDRFSAERLKGVDSTLKIQPAELGDSAVYLCASSLDSGAGELFFGEGSRLTVL.

This clone was counted between two and nine times. The chain's CDR3 is CSGQEAEQYF. The CDR3, as DNA: TGCAGTGGCCAGGAGGCCGAGCAGTACTTC. The chain combines TRBV20-1 with TRBJ2-7; a possible D gene is TRBD2 (5 bases). Trimming left V 7 bases short and J 6 bases short, with 10 bases between. CDR1 and CDR2 from the germline V gene are DFQATT and SNEGSKA (reference sequence). This CDR3 spans 10 amino acids.

V and J are TRBV27 and TRBJ1-1, with D maybe TRBD1 (5 bases). This CDR3 has 16 residues. In germline, CDR1 is MNHEY, CDR2 SMNVEV (reference sequence). Trimming shortened V by 5 bases and J by 3 bases, and 19 bases separated the two germline ends. CDR3 DNA sequence: TGTGCCAGCAGTCCCCTCTTGTACGCGGGGGACACTGAAGCTTTCTTT. Its translation: CASSPLLYAGDTEAFF.

The chain uses TRBV2 and TRBJ1-5, with D perhaps matching TRBD1 (5 bases). Germline V CDR1 and CDR2: SNHLY, FYNNEI. Trimming took 8 bases from V and 7 from J, leaving 18 bases between them. The CDR3 totals 14 residues. CDR3 DNA sequence: TGTGCCAGCGGTCCCGGGGGGATCGACCAGCCCCAGCATTTT. This gives the protein CASGPGGIDQPQHF.